The clone carrying this T cell receptor (beta chain) appeared a single time. The data were obtained in a study of blood T cell repertoires in COVID-19. Turning to the study itself: Collection of acute and convalescent COVID-19 samples took place in the United States, Italy and Spain. T cells, B-cell-depleted T cells, or PBMCs supplied cDNA or gDNA.

In the source study's methods: Reference gene primer amplification gave estimated nucleated cell counts. Profiled with immunoSEQ multiplex PCR; TCRdb holds only in-frame clones, not every one. V, J and clone size are taken as reported in that table, and D and trimming were inferred from the DNA itself. The table shows around 40,000 clones, with approximately 94% occurring only once. Germline V lookup: CDR1 SEHNR, CDR2 FQNEAQ (reference sequence). V dropped 4 bases and J dropped 7 bases, with 14 bases sitting between them. The CDR3 has 14 residues. J is TRBJ2-1 and V is TRBV7-9; weak D call: TRBD1 (6 bases). Sequenced sample: peripheral blood. The source is a human donor with active COVID-19. The donor label of this sample is uncertain. CDR3: CASSSPQGRNEQFF. The DNA of the CDR3 is TGTGCCAGCAGCTCTCCACAGGGTCGGAATGAGCAGTTCTTC.